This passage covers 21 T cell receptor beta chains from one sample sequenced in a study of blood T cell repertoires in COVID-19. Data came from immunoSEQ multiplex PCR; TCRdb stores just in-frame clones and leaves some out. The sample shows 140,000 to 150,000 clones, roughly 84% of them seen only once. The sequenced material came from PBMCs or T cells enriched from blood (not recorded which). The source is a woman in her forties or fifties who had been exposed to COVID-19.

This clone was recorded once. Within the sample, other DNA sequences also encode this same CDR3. The CDR3 nucleotides read TGTGCCAGCAGCTTAGGGGGCGCGGGGTTCACCGAAGCTTTCTTT. Translated: CASSLGGAGFTEAFF. The chain links TRBV7-9 to TRBJ1-1; D may be TRBD1 (5 bases). This CDR3 region has 15 residues. The germline V gene encodes CDR1 SEHNR and CDR2 FQNEAQ (reference sequence). The germline V and J ends were trimmed by 1 base and 8 bases, with 17 bases remaining between them.

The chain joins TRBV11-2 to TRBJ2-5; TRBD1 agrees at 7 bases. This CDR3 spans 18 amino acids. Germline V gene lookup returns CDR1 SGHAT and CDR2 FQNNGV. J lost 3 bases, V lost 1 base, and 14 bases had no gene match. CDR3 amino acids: CASSLALTGPGAKETQYF. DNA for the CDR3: TGTGCCAGCAGCTTAGCCTTGACAGGGCCTGGCGCAAAAGAGACCCAGTACTTC. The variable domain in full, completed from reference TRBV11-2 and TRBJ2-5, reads EAGVAQSPRYKIIEKRQSVAFWCNPISGHATLYWYQQILGQGPKLLIQFQNNGVVDDSQLPKDRFSAERLKGVDSTLKIQPAKLEDSAVYLCASSLALTGPGAKETQYFGPGTRLLVL.

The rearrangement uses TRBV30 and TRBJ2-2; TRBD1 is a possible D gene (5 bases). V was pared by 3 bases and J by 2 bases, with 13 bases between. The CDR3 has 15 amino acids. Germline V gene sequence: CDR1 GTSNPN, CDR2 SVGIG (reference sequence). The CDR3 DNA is TGTGCCTGGAGCCTTTTGACAGCCAACACCGGGGAGCTGTTTTTT. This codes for CAWSLLTANTGELFF.

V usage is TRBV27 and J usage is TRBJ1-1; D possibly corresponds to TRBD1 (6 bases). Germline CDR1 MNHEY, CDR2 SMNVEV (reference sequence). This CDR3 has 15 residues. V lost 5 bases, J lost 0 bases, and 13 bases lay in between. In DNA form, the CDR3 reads TGTGCCAGCAGTCCGAAGACAGGTATGAACACTGAAGCTTTCTTT. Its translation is CASSPKTGMNTEAFF.

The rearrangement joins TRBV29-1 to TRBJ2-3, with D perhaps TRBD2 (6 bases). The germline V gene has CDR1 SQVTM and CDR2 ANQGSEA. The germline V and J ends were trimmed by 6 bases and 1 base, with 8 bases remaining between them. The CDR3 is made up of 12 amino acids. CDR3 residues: CSVRGGTDTQYF. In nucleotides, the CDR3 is TGCAGCGTGCGGGGTGGCACAGATACGCAGTATTTT.

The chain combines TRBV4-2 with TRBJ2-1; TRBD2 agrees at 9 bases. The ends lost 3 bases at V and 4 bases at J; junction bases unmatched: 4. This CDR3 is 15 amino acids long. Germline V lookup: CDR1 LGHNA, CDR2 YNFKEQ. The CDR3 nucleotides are TGTGCCAGCAGCCAGGTTAGCGGGGGATACAATGAGCAGTTCTTC. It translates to CASSQVSGGYNEQFF.

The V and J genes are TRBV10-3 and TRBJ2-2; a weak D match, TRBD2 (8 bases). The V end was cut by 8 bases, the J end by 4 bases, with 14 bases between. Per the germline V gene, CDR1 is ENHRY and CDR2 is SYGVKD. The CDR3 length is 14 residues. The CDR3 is CAIEGAGGTGELFF. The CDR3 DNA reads TGTGCCATCGAGGGGGCGGGAGGCACCGGGGAGCTGTTTTTT.

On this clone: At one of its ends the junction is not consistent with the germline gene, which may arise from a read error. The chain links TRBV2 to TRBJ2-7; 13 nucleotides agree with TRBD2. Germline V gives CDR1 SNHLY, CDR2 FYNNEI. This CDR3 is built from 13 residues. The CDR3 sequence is CASRPTSGGPLDF. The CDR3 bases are TGTGCCAGCAGACCGACTAGCGGGGGGCCTTTAGACTTC. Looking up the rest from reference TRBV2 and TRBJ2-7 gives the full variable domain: EPEVTQTPSHQVTQMGQEVILRCVPISNHLYFYWYRQILGQKVEFLVSFYNNEISEKSEIFDDQFSVERPDGSNFTLKIRSTKLEDSAMYFCASRPTSGGPLDFGPGTRLTVT.

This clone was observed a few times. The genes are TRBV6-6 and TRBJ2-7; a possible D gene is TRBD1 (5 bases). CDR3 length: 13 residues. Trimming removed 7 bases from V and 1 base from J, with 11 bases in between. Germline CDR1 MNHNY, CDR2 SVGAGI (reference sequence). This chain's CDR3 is CASIPDTSYEQYF. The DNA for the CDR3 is TGTGCCAGCATCCCGGACACGTCCTACGAGCAGTACTTC.

The CDR3 loop reads CASSLDSVGGGNQPQHF. The DNA for the CDR3 is TGTGCCAGCAGCTTGGATTCCGTAGGGGGCGGCAATCAGCCCCAGCATTTT. The chain has TRBV5-8 and TRBJ1-5, with 7 bases aligning to TRBD1. Per germline, CDR1 SGHTS and CDR2 YDEGEE. V lost 0 bases, J lost 2 bases, and 8 bases stayed unmatched. There are 17 residues in the CDR3. Complete variable domain (other parts from reference TRBV5-8 and TRBJ1-5): EAGVTQSPTHLIKTRGQQATLRCSPISGHTSVYWYQQALGLGLQFLLWYDEGEERNRGNFPPRFSGRQFPNYSSELNVNALELEDSALYLCASSLDSVGGGNQPQHFGDGTRLSIL.

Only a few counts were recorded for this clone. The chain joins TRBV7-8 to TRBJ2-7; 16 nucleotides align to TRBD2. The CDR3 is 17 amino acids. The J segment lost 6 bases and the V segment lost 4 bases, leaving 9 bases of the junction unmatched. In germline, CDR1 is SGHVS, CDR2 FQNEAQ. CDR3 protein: CASSSPGTSGRGREQYF. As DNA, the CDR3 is TGTGCCAGCAGCTCTCCCGGGACTAGCGGGAGGGGACGCGAGCAGTACTTC.

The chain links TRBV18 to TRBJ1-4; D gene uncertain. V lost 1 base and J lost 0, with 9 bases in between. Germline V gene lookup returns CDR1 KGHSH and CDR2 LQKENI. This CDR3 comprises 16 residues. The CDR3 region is CASSPQQLPTNEKLFF. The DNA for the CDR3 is TGTGCCAGCTCACCACAACAGCTTCCAACTAATGAAAAACTGTTTTTT.

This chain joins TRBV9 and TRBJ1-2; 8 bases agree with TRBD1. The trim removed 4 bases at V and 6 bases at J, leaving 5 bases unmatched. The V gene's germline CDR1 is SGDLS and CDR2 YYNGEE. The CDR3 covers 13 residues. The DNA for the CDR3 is TGTGCCAGCAGCCACGACAGGGGCCATGGCTACACCTTC. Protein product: CASSHDRGHGYTF. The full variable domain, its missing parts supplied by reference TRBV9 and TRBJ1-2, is DSGVTQTPKHLITATGQRVTLRCSPRSGDLSVYWYQQSLDQGLQFLIQYYNGEERAKGNILERFSAQQFPDLHSELNLSSLELGDSALYFCASSHDRGHGYTFGSGTRLTVV.

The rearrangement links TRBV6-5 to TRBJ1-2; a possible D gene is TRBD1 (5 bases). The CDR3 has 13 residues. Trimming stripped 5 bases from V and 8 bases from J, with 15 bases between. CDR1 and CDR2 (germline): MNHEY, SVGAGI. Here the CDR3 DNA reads TGTGCCAGCAGTCGGACCGACAGTAGGGGCTACACCTTC. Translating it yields CASSRTDSRGYTF.

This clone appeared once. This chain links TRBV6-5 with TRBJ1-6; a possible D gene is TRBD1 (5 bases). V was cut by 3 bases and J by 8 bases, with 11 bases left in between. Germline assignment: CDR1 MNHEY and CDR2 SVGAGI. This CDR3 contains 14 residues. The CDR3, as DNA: TGTGCCAGCAGTTATGGGAGGGGTGATTCACCCCTCCACTTT. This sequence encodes CASSYGRGDSPLHF.

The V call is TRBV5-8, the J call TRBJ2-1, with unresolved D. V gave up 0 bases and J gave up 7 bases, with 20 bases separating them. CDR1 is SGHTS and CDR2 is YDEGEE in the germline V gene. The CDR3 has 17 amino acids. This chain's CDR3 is CASSLADTTLSPNEQFF. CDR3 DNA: TGTGCCAGCAGCTTGGCTGACACGACGTTGAGTCCTAATGAGCAGTTCTTC.

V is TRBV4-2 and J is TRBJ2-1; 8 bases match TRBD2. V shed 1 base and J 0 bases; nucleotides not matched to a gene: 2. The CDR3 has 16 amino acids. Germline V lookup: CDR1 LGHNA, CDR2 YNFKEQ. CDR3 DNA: TGTGCCAGCAGCCAAGGGAGCGGGAGCTCCTACAATGAGCAGTTCTTC. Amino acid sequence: CASSQGSGSSYNEQFF.

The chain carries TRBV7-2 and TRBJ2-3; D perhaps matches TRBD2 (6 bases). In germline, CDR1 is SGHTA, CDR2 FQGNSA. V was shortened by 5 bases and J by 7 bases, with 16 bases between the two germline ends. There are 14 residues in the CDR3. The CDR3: CASSPRLLANTQYF. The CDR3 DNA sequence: TGTGCCAGCAGCCCCAGATTACTAGCCAATACGCAGTATTTT.

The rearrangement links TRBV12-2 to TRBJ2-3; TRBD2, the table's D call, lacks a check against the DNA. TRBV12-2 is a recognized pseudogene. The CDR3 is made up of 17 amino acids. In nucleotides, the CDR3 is TGTGCAAGTCGCTTAGAAGGTCGCGGGGCCGCGGGAGATACGCAGTATTTT. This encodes CASRLEGRGAAGDTQYF.

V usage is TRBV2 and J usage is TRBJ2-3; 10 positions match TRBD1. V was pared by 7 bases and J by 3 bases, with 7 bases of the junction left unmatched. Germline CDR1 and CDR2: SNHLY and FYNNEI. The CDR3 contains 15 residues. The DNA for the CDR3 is TGTGCCAGCATTGCCGGGACAGGGGCAACAGATACGCAGTATTTT. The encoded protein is CASIAGTGATDTQYF.

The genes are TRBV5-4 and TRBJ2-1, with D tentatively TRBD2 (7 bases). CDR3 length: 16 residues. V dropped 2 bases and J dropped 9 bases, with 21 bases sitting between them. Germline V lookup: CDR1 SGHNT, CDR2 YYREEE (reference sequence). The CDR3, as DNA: TGTGCCAGCAGCTTCTCCCGTTGGGGAGGGGGAAGTGAGCAGTTCTTC. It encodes CASSFSRWGGGSEQFF.